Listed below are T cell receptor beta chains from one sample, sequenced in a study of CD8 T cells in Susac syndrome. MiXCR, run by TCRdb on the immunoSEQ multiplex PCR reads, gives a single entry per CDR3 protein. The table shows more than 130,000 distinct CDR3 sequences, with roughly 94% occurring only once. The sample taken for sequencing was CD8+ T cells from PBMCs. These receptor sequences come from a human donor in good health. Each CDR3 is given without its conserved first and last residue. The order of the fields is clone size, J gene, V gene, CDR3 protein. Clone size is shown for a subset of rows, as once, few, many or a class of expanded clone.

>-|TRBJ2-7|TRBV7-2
ASSSDPGQAYEQY
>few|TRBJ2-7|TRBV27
ASSSGVAYEQY
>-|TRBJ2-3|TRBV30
AYNGGGTSTDTQY
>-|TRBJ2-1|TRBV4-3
ASSRLAAYNEQF
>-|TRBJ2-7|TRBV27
ASRQGLAGGEQY
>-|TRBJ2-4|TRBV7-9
ASSSTGDLNIQY
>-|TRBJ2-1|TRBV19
ASSIVAGPYNEQF
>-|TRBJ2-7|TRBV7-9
ASSPRAPGRSSYEQY
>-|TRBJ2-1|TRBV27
ASSFSLNEQF
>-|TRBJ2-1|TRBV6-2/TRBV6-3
ASSYSVNEQF
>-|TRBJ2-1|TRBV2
ATWTSGNYEQF
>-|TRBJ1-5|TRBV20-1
SAKTGTGRGNQPQH
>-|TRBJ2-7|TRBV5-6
ASSLKVRSYEQY
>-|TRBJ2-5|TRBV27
ASSPHAEETQY
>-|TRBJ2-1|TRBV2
ASTQSPGTGNEQF
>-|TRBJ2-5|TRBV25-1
ASSGRTGPRGETQY
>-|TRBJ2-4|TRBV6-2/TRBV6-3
ASSYSGEDGKD
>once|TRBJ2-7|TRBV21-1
ASGPPQGIYEQY
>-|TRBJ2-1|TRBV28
ASSFPREVYNEQF
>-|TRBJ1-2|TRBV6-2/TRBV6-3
ASSYNGDMDYGYT
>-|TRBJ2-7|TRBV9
ASSVAGLADEQY
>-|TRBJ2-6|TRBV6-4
ASSKTGGANVLT
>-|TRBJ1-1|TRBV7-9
ASSSTGGNTEAF
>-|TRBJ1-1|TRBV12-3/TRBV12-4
ASSPNGPEAF
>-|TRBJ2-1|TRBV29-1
SVEGHFGQGRSDEQF
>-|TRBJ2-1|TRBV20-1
SAVGEGTSGANEQF
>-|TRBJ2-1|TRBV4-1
ASSHLAGGPLNNEQF
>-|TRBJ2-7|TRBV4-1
ASSRSLAGVEEQY
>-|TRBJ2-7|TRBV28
ASTVTGRVYEQY
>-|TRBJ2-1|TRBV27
ASSSSFNEQF
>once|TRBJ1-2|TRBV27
ASSQLANYGYT
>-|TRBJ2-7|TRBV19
ASRAQGGYSEQY
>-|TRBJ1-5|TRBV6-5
ASSTGQSSNQPQH
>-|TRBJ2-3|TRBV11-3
ASSAGTASTDTQY
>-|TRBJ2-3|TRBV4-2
ASSPLSGDTQY
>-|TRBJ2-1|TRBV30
AWNTRLTPYNEQF
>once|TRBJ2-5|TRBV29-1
SVESGRGDQETQY
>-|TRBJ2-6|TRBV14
ASSQGSASGANVLT
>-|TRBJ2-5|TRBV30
AWSVTSSEETQY
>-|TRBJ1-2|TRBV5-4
ASSGPTVNYGYT